These 18 T cell receptor beta chains were all obtained from the same sample, sequenced in a study of EBV T-cell therapy then PD-1 blockade in nasopharyngeal carcinoma. No antigen is known for these receptors. Using immunoSEQ multiplex PCR, the repertoire was profiled, and TCRdb retains in-frame clones only, with some absent. The top ten clones hold 31% of a sample with 20,000 to 25,000 clones, about 88% of them seen once. Sample time point: 266 days after commencement of treatment, after nivolumab therapy. Noted treatment: AdE1-LMPpoly-expanded autologous EBV-specific T-cell therapy followed by anti-PD-1 nivolumab. The source was CD8+ T cells from blood, collected at roughly day 270 from a patient whose treatment included autologous EBV-specific T cells and nivolumab. These TCRs come from a middle-aged man with nasopharyngeal carcinoma.

Within the sample, this clone is medium-sized. The genes are TRBV28 and TRBJ1-1; TRBD1 might be the D (5 bases). From germline, CDR1 is MDHEN and CDR2 SYDVKM. The CDR3 loop spans 14 amino acids. Trimming shortened V by 5 bases and J by 6 bases, and 16 bases separated the two germline ends. The CDR3 is CASSPLGTESEAFF. DNA for the CDR3: TGTGCCAGCAGTCCGTTAGGGACGGAATCTGAAGCTTTCTTT.

The chain links TRBV7-9 to TRBJ1-1, with a weak D call TRBD1 (5 bases). Germline-derived CDR1 and CDR2 are SEHNR and FQNEAQ (reference sequence). V lost 1 base and J 5 bases, leaving 11 bases between the germline ends. The CDR3 runs 14 residues. The CDR3, as DNA: TGTGCCAGCAGCTTAGATCAGGGTTATACTGAAGCTTTCTTT. This codes for CASSLDQGYTEAFF. The full variable domain, completed using reference TRBV7-9 and TRBJ1-1, is DTGVSQNPRHKITKRGQNVTFRCDPISEHNRLYWYRQTLGQGPEFLTYFQNEAQLEKSRLLSDRFSAERPKGSFSTLEIQRTEQGDSAMYLCASSLDQGYTEAFFGQGTRLTVV.

This chain links TRBV2 with TRBJ2-2, with 9 bases matching TRBD2. There are 16 residues in the CDR3. Unmatched junction bases numbered 8, after V lost 9 bases and J lost 0 bases. The germline V gene has CDR1 SNHLY and CDR2 FYNNEI. CDR3 in amino acids: CARTAGGYANTGELFF. CDR3 nucleotide sequence: TGTGCCAGGACGGCGGGGGGGTACGCGAACACCGGGGAGCTGTTTTTT. The full variable domain, with the rest looked up from reference TRBV2 and TRBJ2-2, is EPEVTQTPSHQVTQMGQEVILRCVPISNHLYFYWYRQILGQKVEFLVSFYNNEISEKSEIFDDQFSVERPDGSNFTLKIRSTKLEDSAMYFCARTAGGYANTGELFFGEGSRLTVL.

This sequence joins TRBV9 and TRBJ1-5; tentatively, D is TRBD1 (5 bases). Trimming removed 4 bases from V and 6 bases from J, with 11 bases in between. The CDR3 totals 13 residues. Germline loops: CDR1 SGDLS, CDR2 YYNGEE. The CDR3, as DNA: TGTGCCAGCAGCCCGGGGGGGGGTCAGCCCCAGCATTTT. Its protein product is CASSPGGGQPQHF.

The chain is built from TRBV7-8 and TRBJ2-1, with D perhaps TRBD1 or TRBD2 (6 bases each). V was shortened by 3 bases and J by 4 bases, with 13 bases between the two germline ends. Germline assignment: CDR1 SGHVS and CDR2 FQNEAQ. The CDR3 loop spans 15 amino acids. The CDR3 loop reads CASSFWGASYNEQFF. CDR3 DNA sequence: TGTGCCAGCAGCTTTTGGGGGGCGAGTTACAATGAGCAGTTCTTC.

The chain links TRBV7-9 to TRBJ2-1; D may be TRBD1 (6 bases). The germline gives CDR1 SEHNR, CDR2 FQNEAQ (reference sequence). Trimming left V 6 bases short and J 2 bases short, with 17 bases between. This CDR3 has 16 residues. CDR3 bases: TGTGCCAGCAGTCCCCGCAGGGGCCCCGCCTACAATGAGCAGTTCTTC. Amino acid sequence: CASSPRRGPAYNEQFF.

The chain is built from TRBV27 and TRBJ2-2; no definite D call. The CDR3 sequence is 14 residues long. From germline, CDR1 is MNHEY and CDR2 SMNVEV (reference sequence). V was clipped by 2 bases and J by 1 base, with 5 bases between them. The DNA of the CDR3 is TGTGCCAGCAGTTTAAGGCTGAACACCGGGGAGCTGTTTTTT. Residues: CASSLRLNTGELFF.

V usage is TRBV5-4 and J usage is TRBJ2-1; tentatively, D is TRBD1 or TRBD2 (5 bases each). From germline, CDR1 is SGHNT and CDR2 YYREEE (reference sequence). CDR3 length: 13 residues. V lost 3 bases and J lost 7, with 11 bases in between. The CDR3 here is CASSWDAGNEQFF. CDR3 sequence (DNA): TGTGCCAGCAGCTGGGACGCCGGTAATGAGCAGTTCTTC.

A few counts support this clone. V gene TRBV3-1 (or the pseudogene TRBV3-2) combines with J gene TRBJ1-1, with unresolved D. CDR3 length: 13 amino acids. The V gene lost 6 bases and the J gene lost 1 base, with 9 bases spanning the gap. Germline lookup yields CDR1 LGHDT and CDR2 YNNKEL (reference sequence). The CDR3 spells CASSQRRNTEAFF. The CDR3, as DNA: TGTGCCAGCAGTCAGAGACGGAACACTGAAGCTTTCTTT.

The chain links TRBV2 to TRBJ2-2; D is possibly TRBD1 (6 bases). Trimming left V 4 bases short and J 3 bases short, with 9 bases between. CDR1 and CDR2 from the germline V gene are SNHLY and FYNNEI. The length of the CDR3 is 14 residues. The CDR3 DNA reads as TGTGCCAGCAGTGGGTCAGGGGACACCGGGGAGCTGTTTTTT. Its translation: CASSGSGDTGELFF.

J is TRBJ1-4 and V is TRBV28; D gene uncertain. The ends were cut back, 7 bases at V and 2 bases at J, with 11 bases in the middle. Germline assignment: CDR1 MDHEN and CDR2 SYDVKM. This CDR3 region has 14 residues. The CDR3 loop is CASTQTATNEKLFF. The CDR3 bases are TGTGCCAGCACACAGACGGCCACTAATGAAAAACTGTTTTTT.

The gene calls are TRBV7-3 and TRBJ2-4; perhaps TRBD2 as D (5 bases). This CDR3 contains 15 residues. Germline V gene lookup returns CDR1 SGHTA and CDR2 FQGTGA. Between the trimmed V and J ends, which lost 0 bases and 2 bases, there was a span of 8 bases. The CDR3 region is CASSLTGESKNIQYF. CDR3 DNA sequence: TGTGCCAGCAGCTTAACGGGAGAGTCCAAAAACATTCAGTACTTC.

V and J are TRBV11-2 and TRBJ1-1; 7 bases are a match to TRBD1. Germline CDR1 reads SGHAT; CDR2 reads FQNNGV. The CDR3 has 15 amino acids. V shed 2 bases, J shed 0 bases, and the junction held 3 bases outside the gene matches. The CDR3 region is CASSLNRGMNTEAFF. The CDR3 DNA sequence: TGTGCCAGCAGCTTAAACAGGGGCATGAACACTGAAGCTTTCTTT.

This chain links TRBV4-1 with TRBJ2-7; D remains ambiguous. The CDR3 spans 14 residues. Trimming shortened V by 1 base and J by 0 bases, and 7 bases separated the two germline ends. CDR1 is MGHRA, CDR2 YSYEKL, per germline. The CDR3 loop is CASSQVTGSYEQYF. The CDR3 bases are TGCGCCAGCAGCCAAGTCACGGGCTCCTACGAGCAGTACTTC.

The chain uses TRBV7-9 and TRBJ1-6; D unclear. Looked up from germline, CDR1 is SEHNR and CDR2 is FQNEAQ (reference sequence). The length of the CDR3 is 13 residues. The V end lost 6 bases, the J end lost 7 bases, and 10 bases lay between the germline ends. The CDR3 sequence: CASRERVNSPLHF. CDR3 nucleotides: TGTGCCAGCAGAGAAAGAGTCAATTCACCCCTCCACTTT.

The rearrangement uses TRBV4-1 and TRBJ1-3, with D possibly TRBD1 on 5 matching bases. The CDR3 is made up of 15 amino acids. The V end lost 4 bases, the J end lost 0 bases, and 10 bases lay between the germline ends. Germline V CDR1 and CDR2: MGHRA, YSYEKL. The DNA for the CDR3 is TGCGCCAGCAGCCTCCGGGGCCTCTCTGGAAACACCATATATTTT. It yields the protein CASSLRGLSGNTIYF.

The chain uses TRBV5-4 and TRBJ1-1; no definite D call. The CDR3 is 13 residues long. CDR1 and CDR2 (germline): SGHNT, YYREEE (reference sequence). V was pared by 0 bases and J by 1 base, with 4 bases between. The CDR3 sequence: CASSLAENTEAFF. For the CDR3, the DNA is TGTGCCAGCAGCTTGGCAGAGAACACTGAAGCTTTCTTT.

The V and J genes are TRBV6-2 or TRBV6-3 and TRBJ2-2, with a tentative D call TRBD1 (6 bases). Germline V gene sequence: CDR1 MNHEY, CDR2 SVGEGT. The length of the CDR3 is 15 residues. V lost 4 bases and J lost 9, with 18 bases in between. CDR3 sequence reads: CASSSQTGTHRELFF. In DNA form, the CDR3 reads TGTGCCAGCAGTTCACAGACAGGTACCCACCGGGAGCTGTTTTTT.